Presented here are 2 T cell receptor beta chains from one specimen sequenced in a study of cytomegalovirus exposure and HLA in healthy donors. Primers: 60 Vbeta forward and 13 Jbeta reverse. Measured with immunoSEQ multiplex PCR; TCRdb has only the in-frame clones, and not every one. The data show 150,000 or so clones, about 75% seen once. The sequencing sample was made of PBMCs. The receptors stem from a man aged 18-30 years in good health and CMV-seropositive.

DNA of the CDR3: TGTGCCAGCAGTGGTCGGGACAGGCTGTCCTTGGGCTACACCTTC. This translates into CASSGRDRLSLGYTF. The gene calls are TRBV6-1 and TRBJ1-2; TRBD1 aligns across 8 bases. Germline-derived CDR1 and CDR2 are MNHNS and SASEGT. The CDR3 is 15 residues long. V lost 4 bases, J lost 8 bases, and 12 bases stayed unmatched.

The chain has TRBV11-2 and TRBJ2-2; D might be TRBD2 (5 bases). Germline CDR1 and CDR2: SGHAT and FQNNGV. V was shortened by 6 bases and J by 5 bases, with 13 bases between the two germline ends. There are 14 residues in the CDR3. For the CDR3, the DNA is TGTGCCAGCAGTGGCGGGTGGAGGACCGGGGAGCTGTTTTTT. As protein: CASSGGWRTGELFF.